This T cell receptor (beta chain) comes out of a study of glioma-infiltrating T cells after dendritic cell vaccination. As for the study in general: Three intradermal dendritic cell vaccine injections were given every two weeks.

The CDR3 has 14 amino acids. Trimming took off 0 bases at V and 0 bases at J, with 7 bases between the two ends. Germline V gene data show CDR1 as SGDLS and CDR2 as YYNGEE. Time point specified: after dendritic cell vaccination, including at tumor progression/relapse. Only in-frame clones appear in the TCRdb table, and some are missing; sequencing was by immunoSEQ multiplex PCR. The sample lists 90,000 to 140,000 clones, roughly 89% occurring once. This chain uses TRBV9 with TRBJ2-7; D unresolved. The specimen comprised blood, sampled after dendritic cell vaccination. This clonotype was obtained from a human donor with glioblastoma. The CDR3 protein is CASSVAYNSYEQYF. CDR3 in DNA: TGTGCCAGCAGCGTAGCTTACAACTCCTACGAGCAGTACTTC.